Listed here are 23 T cell receptor beta chains from one sample, sequenced in a study of cytomegalovirus exposure and HLA in healthy donors. The primer mix had 60 Vbeta and 13 Jbeta primers. Sequencing was performed with immunoSEQ multiplex PCR; in TCRdb, only in-frame clones are kept and a portion is missing. The sample has 200,000 to 250,000 clones, around 77% seen once; the top ten hold just under 3%. The sample taken for sequencing was PBMCs. The receptors here all came from a woman in her twenties or thirties in good health and CMV-seronegative.

This chain links TRBV19 with TRBJ1-5; D may be TRBD1 (5 bases). Trimming shortened V by 5 bases and J by 13 bases, and 12 bases separated the two germline ends. Per germline, CDR1 LNHDA and CDR2 SQIVND (reference sequence). The CDR3 covers 11 residues. The chain's CDR3 is CASSASGGQHF. The DNA for the CDR3 is TGTGCCAGTAGTGCATCCGGGGGTCAGCATTTT.

The J gene is TRBJ2-7, the V gene TRBV20-1; D ambiguous. This CDR3 has 10 amino acids. V was clipped by 5 bases and J by 3 bases, with 5 bases between them. Germline CDR1 DFQATT, CDR2 SNEGSKA (reference sequence). CDR3 bases: TGCAGTGCTCTGTACTACGAGCAGTACTTC. This translates into CSALYYEQYF.

The V and J genes are TRBV18 and TRBJ2-2; D remains ambiguous. The CDR3 is 18 amino acids. V lost 1 base, J lost 4 bases, and 19 bases lay in between. Germline lookup yields CDR1 KGHSH and CDR2 LQKENI. In nucleotides, the CDR3 is TGTGCCAGCTCACCACAGCGAGCGAAATCCATGGCCACCGGGGAGCTGTTTTTT. It is translated as CASSPQRAKSMATGELFF.

This chain uses TRBV9 with TRBJ2-1; 14 bases map to TRBD2. V lost 4 bases, J lost 6 bases, and 6 bases stayed unmatched. The germline V gene has CDR1 SGDLS and CDR2 YYNGEE. CDR3 length equals 16 residues. CDR3: CASSMTSGREINEQFF. In DNA form, the CDR3 reads TGTGCCAGCAGCATGACTAGCGGGAGGGAAATCAATGAGCAGTTCTTC.

The chain carries TRBV5-1 and TRBJ1-1; perhaps TRBD1 as D (6 bases). The CDR3 is 13 amino acids. Trimming took off 4 bases at V and 1 base at J, with 8 bases between the two ends. Germline V lookup: CDR1 SGHRS, CDR2 YFSETQ. CDR3 in amino acids: CASSVTGNTEAFF. The DNA for the CDR3 is TGCGCCAGCAGCGTGACAGGGAACACTGAAGCTTTCTTT.

V is TRBV5-1 and J is TRBJ2-2, with D maybe TRBD1 (5 bases). The germline V and J ends were trimmed by 5 bases and 2 bases, with 10 bases remaining between them. Germline assignment: CDR1 SGHRS and CDR2 YFSETQ. The CDR3 sequence is 14 residues long. The CDR3 loop reads CASRTVLNTGELFF. DNA for the CDR3: TGCGCCAGCAGGACAGTTCTCAACACCGGGGAGCTGTTTTTT.

The chain has TRBV5-1 and TRBJ2-3; 7 nucleotides line up with TRBD2. Per the germline V gene, CDR1 is SGHRS and CDR2 is YFSETQ. CDR3 length: 17 residues. J was trimmed by 0 bases and V by 0 bases; bases with no gene match: 7. CDR3 in amino acids: CASSLAEGGGSTDTQYF. The CDR3, as DNA: TGCGCCAGCAGCTTGGCTGAGGGCGGGGGTAGCACAGATACGCAGTATTTT. The full variable domain, completed using reference TRBV5-1 and TRBJ2-3, is KAGVTQTPRYLIKTRGQQVTLSCSPISGHRSVSWYQQTPGQGLQFLFEYFSETQRNKGNFPGRFSGRQFSNSRSEMNVSTLELGDSALYLCASSLAEGGGSTDTQYFGPGTRLTVL.

The J gene is TRBJ2-1, the V gene TRBV27, with D uncertain. CDR1 is MNHEY and CDR2 is SMNVEV in the germline V gene (reference sequence). V was shortened by 5 bases and J by 5 bases, with 10 bases between the two germline ends. CDR3 length: 13 residues. The CDR3 reads CASSPGPNNEQFF. CDR3 bases: TGTGCCAGCAGTCCGGGTCCCAACAATGAGCAGTTCTTC.

This clone appeared a few times. This chain joins TRBV19 and TRBJ1-5, with D tentatively TRBD1 (6 bases). The CDR3 has 16 amino acids. Germline V gene data show CDR1 as LNHDA and CDR2 as SQIVND (reference sequence). V was pared by 4 bases and J by 2 bases, with 15 bases between. The CDR3 DNA reads as TGTGCCAGTAGTAAATCAAGGGGGGGAGGCAATCAGCCCCAGCATTTT. This encodes CASSKSRGGGNQPQHF.

The chain joins TRBV2 to TRBJ1-1; D is undetermined. Trimming stripped 0 bases from V and 9 bases from J, with 5 bases between. The CDR3 sequence is 11 residues long. Per the germline V gene, CDR1 is SNHLY and CDR2 is FYNNEI. The CDR3 DNA follows: TGTGCCAGCAGTGAAGCCCAAAAAGCTTTCTTT. Translated: CASSEAQKAFF. The whole variable domain, remainder taken from reference TRBV2 and TRBJ1-1, is EPEVTQTPSHQVTQMGQEVILRCVPISNHLYFYWYRQILGQKVEFLVSFYNNEISEKSEIFDDQFSVERPDGSNFTLKIRSTKLEDSAMYFCASSEAQKAFFGQGTRLTVV.

The V gene is TRBV30, the J gene TRBJ2-7; a weak D match, TRBD1 (5 bases). Germline CDR1 GTSNPN, CDR2 SVGIG (reference sequence). V lost 5 bases to trimming and J lost 9 bases, with 17 bases between them. CDR3 size: 12 residues. In DNA form, the CDR3 reads TGTGCCTGGGGAAACAGGCCTTGGGCGCAGTACTTC. Translating gives CAWGNRPWAQYF.

The chain carries TRBV5-1 and TRBJ2-5; no definite D call. V was cut by 1 base and J by 5 bases, with 9 bases left in between. The CDR3 runs to 13 residues. Germline assignment: CDR1 SGHRS and CDR2 YFSETQ. Here the CDR3 DNA reads TGCGCCAGCAGCTTGTTCCCCGGGGAGACCCAGTACTTC. It codes for CASSLFPGETQYF. Together with reference TRBV5-1 and TRBJ2-5, the CDR3 gives the full variable domain: KAGVTQTPRYLIKTRGQQVTLSCSPISGHRSVSWYQQTPGQGLQFLFEYFSETQRNKGNFPGRFSGRQFSNSRSEMNVSTLELGDSALYLCASSLFPGETQYFGPGTRLLVL.

The chain is built from TRBV2 and TRBJ2-5; 9 bases map to TRBD1. This CDR3 is 16 amino acids long. With 6 bases clipped from V and 1 base from J, the junction kept 9 bases outside the gene matches. From germline, CDR1 is SNHLY and CDR2 FYNNEI. The CDR3 loop reads CASRVTQGAIQETQYF. The CDR3 DNA is TGTGCCAGCAGAGTCACACAGGGGGCTATCCAAGAGACCCAGTACTTC.

V gene TRBV6-5 combines with J gene TRBJ2-7; TRBD1 might be the D (5 bases). The germline CDR1 and CDR2 sequences are MNHEY and SVGAGI. Trimming pared 2 bases from V and 4 bases from J, leaving 18 bases between. This CDR3 has 16 residues. The DNA of the CDR3 is TGTGCCAGCAGTTACACCGCAGGACAAAGTTGGTACGAGCAGTACTTC. It yields the protein CASSYTAGQSWYEQYF.

This chain links TRBV6-1 with TRBJ2-5, with D unclear. The DNA end lines up better with TRBJ2-7; the J call may be wrong. The CDR3 totals 14 residues. In germline, CDR1 is MNHNS, CDR2 SASEGT. CDR3 DNA: TGTGCCAGCAGTGAACTCCGAACTACCTACGAGCAGTACTTC. Translated, it gives CASSELRTTYEQYF.

This clone was seen more than once but under ten times. CDR3 loop: CASNMAPNTGELFF. CDR3 nucleotide sequence: TGTGCCAGCAATATGGCCCCGAACACCGGGGAGCTGTTTTTT. V usage is TRBV5-4 and J usage is TRBJ2-2; D is unresolved. Trimming removed 6 bases at V and 0 bases at J, with 9 bases between. This CDR3 is built from 14 residues. Germline lookup yields CDR1 SGHNT and CDR2 YYREEE (reference sequence). Drawing the rest from reference TRBV5-4 and TRBJ2-2, the complete variable domain is ETGVTQSPTHLIKTRGQQVTLRCSSQSGHNTVSWYQQALGQGPQFIFQYYREEENGRGNFPPRFSGLQFPNYSSELNVNALELDDSALYLCASNMAPNTGELFFGEGSRLTVL.

The gene calls are TRBV12-5 and TRBJ2-1; 9 bases line up with TRBD1. J was trimmed by 12 bases and V by 2 bases; bases with no gene match: 5. The CDR3 is 13 amino acids. Germline loops: CDR1 LGHNT, CDR2 FRNRAP. The CDR3 region is CASGLTTGGPQFF. CDR3 DNA: TGTGCTAGTGGTTTGACCACAGGGGGCCCGCAGTTCTTC. The full variable domain, completed using reference TRBV12-5 and TRBJ2-1, is DARVTQTPRHKVTEMGQEVTMRCQPILGHNTVFWYRQTMMQGLELLAYFRNRAPLDDSGMPKDRFSAEMPDATLATLKIQPSEPRDSAVYFCASGLTTGGPQFFGPGTRLTVL.

V gene TRBV10-2 combines with J gene TRBJ2-5, with 9 bases matching TRBD1. The J call may be in error: the DNA end matches TRBJ2-7 better. The V gene's germline CDR1 is WSHSY and CDR2 SAAADI. The CDR3 is 15 amino acids. The CDR3 region is CASSNGQGISYEQYF. The CDR3 DNA reads as TGCGCCAGCAGTAATGGACAGGGGATTTCCTACGAGCAGTACTTC.

This clone has just one count. The chain is built from TRBV15 and TRBJ2-7, with 9 bases aligning to TRBD2. V gave up 0 bases and J gave up 9 bases; unmatched junction bases: 12. In germline, CDR1 is LNHNV, CDR2 YYDKDF (reference sequence). The CDR3 is made up of 16 amino acids. In nucleotides, the CDR3 is TGTGCCACCAGCAGAGATCGAAGCGGGAGGTCCTGCTTGCAGTACTTC. Its translation is CATSRDRSGRSCLQYF.

This chain uses TRBV6-5 with TRBJ1-6, with TRBD1 matching over 10 bases. The J segment lost 9 bases and the V segment lost 5 bases, leaving 4 bases of the junction unmatched. The CDR3 runs to 14 residues. Per germline, CDR1 MNHEY and CDR2 SVGAGI. The CDR3 region is CASSRQGASSPLHF. The CDR3 DNA reads TGTGCCAGCAGTCGACAGGGGGCTAGTTCACCCCTCCACTTT.

This sequence joins TRBV5-1 and TRBJ1-4; TRBD1 matches at 10 bases. The length of the CDR3 is 16 residues. Germline CDR1 and CDR2: SGHRS and YFSETQ. Trimming at V came to 6 bases and at J to 8 bases, leaving 13 bases not matched to a gene. CDR3 region: CASKLGQGRVGEKLFF. The CDR3 bases are TGCGCCAGCAAGTTGGGACAGGGGCGAGTAGGAGAAAAACTGTTTTTT. Looking up the rest from reference TRBV5-1 and TRBJ1-4 gives the full variable domain: KAGVTQTPRYLIKTRGQQVTLSCSPISGHRSVSWYQQTPGQGLQFLFEYFSETQRNKGNFPGRFSGRQFSNSRSEMNVSTLELGDSALYLCASKLGQGRVGEKLFFGSGTQLSVL.

The rearrangement joins TRBV5-1 to TRBJ1-2; possible D gene TRBD1, 5 bases. The CDR3 spans 12 residues. Germline lookup yields CDR1 SGHRS and CDR2 YFSETQ. The germline V and J ends were trimmed by 4 bases and 7 bases, with 11 bases remaining between them. The CDR3 DNA sequence: TGCGCCAGCAGCCCCCAGGGCCGTGGCTACACCTTC. As protein: CASSPQGRGYTF. The variable domain in full, completed from reference TRBV5-1 and TRBJ1-2, reads KAGVTQTPRYLIKTRGQQVTLSCSPISGHRSVSWYQQTPGQGLQFLFEYFSETQRNKGNFPGRFSGRQFSNSRSEMNVSTLELGDSALYLCASSPQGRGYTFGSGTRLTVV.

A single count supports this clone. The CDR3 here is CASSSGTSSYEQYF. The CDR3 nucleotides are TGTGCCAGCAGTTCCGGGACAAGCTCCTACGAGCAGTACTTC. The V gene is TRBV13, the J gene TRBJ2-7; D might be TRBD1 (6 bases). CDR1 and CDR2 from the germline V gene are PRHDT and FYEKMQ (reference sequence). Trimming removed 6 bases from V and 0 bases from J, with 12 bases in between. CDR3 length equals 14 residues.